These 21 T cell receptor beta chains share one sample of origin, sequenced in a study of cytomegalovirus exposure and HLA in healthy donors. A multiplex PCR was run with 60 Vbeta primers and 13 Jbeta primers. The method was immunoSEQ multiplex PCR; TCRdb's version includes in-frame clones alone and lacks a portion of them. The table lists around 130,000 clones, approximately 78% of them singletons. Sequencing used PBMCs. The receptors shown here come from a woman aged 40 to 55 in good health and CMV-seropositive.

The CDR3 DNA reads TGTGCCAGCAGTTCCCCGGGACAGCTTAGCAATCAGCCCCAGCATTTT. Its protein product is CASSSPGQLSNQPQHF. The chain couples TRBV28 to TRBJ1-5; 7 bases match TRBD1. This CDR3 spans 16 amino acids. Germline loops: CDR1 MDHEN, CDR2 SYDVKM. The trim removed 4 bases at V and 0 bases at J, leaving 6 bases unmatched. The complete variable domain, with remaining parts taken from reference TRBV28 and TRBJ1-5, reads DVKVTQSSRYLVKRTGEKVFLECVQDMDHENMFWYRQDPGLGLRLIYFSYDVKMKEKGDIPEGYSVSREKKERFSLILESASTNQTSMYLCASSSPGQLSNQPQHFGDGTRLSIL.

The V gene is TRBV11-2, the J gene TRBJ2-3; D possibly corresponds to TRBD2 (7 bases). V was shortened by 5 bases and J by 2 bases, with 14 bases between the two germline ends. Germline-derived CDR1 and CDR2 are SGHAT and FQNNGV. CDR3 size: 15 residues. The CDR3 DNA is TGTGCCAGCAGCCCTGGGGGGGGCTTCACAGATACGCAGTATTTT. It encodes CASSPGGGFTDTQYF.

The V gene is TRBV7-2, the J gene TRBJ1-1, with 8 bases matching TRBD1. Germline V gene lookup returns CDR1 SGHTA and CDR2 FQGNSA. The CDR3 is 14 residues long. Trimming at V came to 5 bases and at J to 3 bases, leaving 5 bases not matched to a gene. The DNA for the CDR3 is TGTGCCAGCAGCCCCAGGGGGCCGCACACTGAAGCTTTCTTT. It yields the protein CASSPRGPHTEAFF.

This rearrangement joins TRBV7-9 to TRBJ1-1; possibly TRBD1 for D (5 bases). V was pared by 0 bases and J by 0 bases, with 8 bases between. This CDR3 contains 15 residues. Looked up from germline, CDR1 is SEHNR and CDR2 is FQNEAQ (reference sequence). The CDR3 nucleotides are TGTGCCAGCAGCTTAGCTGGGGCCTTGAACACTGAAGCTTTCTTT. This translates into CASSLAGALNTEAFF.

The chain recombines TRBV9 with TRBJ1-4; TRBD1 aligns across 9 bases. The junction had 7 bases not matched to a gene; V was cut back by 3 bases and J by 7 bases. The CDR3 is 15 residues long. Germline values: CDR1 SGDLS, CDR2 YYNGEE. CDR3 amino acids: CASSGGQGGSEKLFF. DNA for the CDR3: TGTGCCAGCAGCGGGGGACAGGGCGGTAGTGAAAAACTGTTTTTT.

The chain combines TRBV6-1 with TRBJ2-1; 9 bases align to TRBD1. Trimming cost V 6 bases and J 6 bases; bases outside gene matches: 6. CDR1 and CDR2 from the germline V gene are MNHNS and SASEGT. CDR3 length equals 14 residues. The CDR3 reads CASRPGQGPNEQFF. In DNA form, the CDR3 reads TGTGCCAGCAGGCCGGGACAGGGTCCCAATGAGCAGTTCTTC.

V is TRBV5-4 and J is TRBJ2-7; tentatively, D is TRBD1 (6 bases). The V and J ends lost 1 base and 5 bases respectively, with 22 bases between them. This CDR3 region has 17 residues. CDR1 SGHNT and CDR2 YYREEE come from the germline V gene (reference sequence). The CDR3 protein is CASSLNLSGGRVNEQYF. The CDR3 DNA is TGTGCCAGCAGCTTGAATCTCTCTGGGGGCCGGGTGAACGAGCAGTACTTC.

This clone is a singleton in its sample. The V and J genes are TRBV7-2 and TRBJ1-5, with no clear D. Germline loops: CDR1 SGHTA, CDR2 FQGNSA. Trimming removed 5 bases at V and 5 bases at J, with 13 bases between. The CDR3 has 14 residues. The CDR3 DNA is TGTGCCAGCAGCCACAAGGGCGGGCATCAGCCCCAGCATTTT. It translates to CASSHKGGHQPQHF.

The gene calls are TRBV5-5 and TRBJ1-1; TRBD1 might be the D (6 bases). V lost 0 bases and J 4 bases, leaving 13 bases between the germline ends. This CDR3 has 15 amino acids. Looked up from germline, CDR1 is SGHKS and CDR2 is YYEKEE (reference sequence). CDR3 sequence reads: CASSLEGGSFTEAFF. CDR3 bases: TGTGCCAGCAGCTTGGAGGGGGGGTCATTCACTGAAGCTTTCTTT.

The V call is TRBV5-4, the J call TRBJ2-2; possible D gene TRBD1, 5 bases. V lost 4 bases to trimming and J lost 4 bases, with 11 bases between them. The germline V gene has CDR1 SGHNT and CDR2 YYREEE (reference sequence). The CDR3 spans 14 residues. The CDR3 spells CASSDPGFTGELFF. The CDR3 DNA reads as TGTGCCAGCAGCGATCCAGGGTTCACCGGGGAGCTGTTTTTT.

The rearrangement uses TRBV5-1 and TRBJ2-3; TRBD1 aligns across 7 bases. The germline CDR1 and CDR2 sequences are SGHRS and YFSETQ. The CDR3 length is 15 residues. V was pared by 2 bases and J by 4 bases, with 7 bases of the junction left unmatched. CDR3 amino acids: CASSFGQAASDTQYF. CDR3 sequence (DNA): TGCGCCAGCAGCTTCGGACAGGCAGCTTCAGATACGCAGTATTTT. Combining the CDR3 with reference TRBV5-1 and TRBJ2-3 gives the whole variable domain KAGVTQTPRYLIKTRGQQVTLSCSPISGHRSVSWYQQTPGQGLQFLFEYFSETQRNKGNFPGRFSGRQFSNSRSEMNVSTLELGDSALYLCASSFGQAASDTQYFGPGTRLTVL.

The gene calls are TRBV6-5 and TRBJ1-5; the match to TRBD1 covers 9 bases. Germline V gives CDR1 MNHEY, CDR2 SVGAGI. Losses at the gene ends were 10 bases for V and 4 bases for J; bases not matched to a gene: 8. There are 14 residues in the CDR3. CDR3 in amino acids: CATTGQGPNQPQHF. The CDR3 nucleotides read TGTGCCACTACGGGACAGGGCCCAAATCAGCCCCAGCATTTT.

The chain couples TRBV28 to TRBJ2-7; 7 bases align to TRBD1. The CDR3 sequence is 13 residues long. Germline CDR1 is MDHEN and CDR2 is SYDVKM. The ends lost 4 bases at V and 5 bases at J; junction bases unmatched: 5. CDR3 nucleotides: TGTGCCAGCAGTTCAGGGGGTAGCCACGAGCAGTACTTC. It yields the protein CASSSGGSHEQYF. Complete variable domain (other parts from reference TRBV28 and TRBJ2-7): DVKVTQSSRYLVKRTGEKVFLECVQDMDHENMFWYRQDPGLGLRLIYFSYDVKMKEKGDIPEGYSVSREKKERFSLILESASTNQTSMYLCASSSGGSHEQYFGPGTRLTVT.

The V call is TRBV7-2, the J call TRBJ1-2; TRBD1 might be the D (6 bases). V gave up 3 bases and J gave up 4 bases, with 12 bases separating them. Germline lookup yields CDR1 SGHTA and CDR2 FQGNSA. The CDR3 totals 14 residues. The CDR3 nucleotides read TGTGCCAGCAGCTTCTGGGACAACCTCTATGGCTACACCTTC. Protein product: CASSFWDNLYGYTF.

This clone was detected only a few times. DNA for the CDR3: TGCGCCAGCGGCCTGGCGGGAGTTAGCACAGATACGCAGTATTTT. Protein: CASGLAGVSTDTQYF. V and J are TRBV5-1 and TRBJ2-3; 7 bases are shared with TRBD2. V lost 7 bases and J lost 0; bases outside the gene matches: 8. From germline, CDR1 is SGHRS and CDR2 YFSETQ. The CDR3 consists of 15 residues.

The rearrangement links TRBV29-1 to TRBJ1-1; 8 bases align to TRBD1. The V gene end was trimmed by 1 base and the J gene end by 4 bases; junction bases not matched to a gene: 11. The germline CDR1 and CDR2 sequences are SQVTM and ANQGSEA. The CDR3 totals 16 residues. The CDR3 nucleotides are TGCAGCGTTGAAGTTAGGCAGGGGGCTCTACGCACTGAAGCTTTCTTT. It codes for CSVEVRQGALRTEAFF.

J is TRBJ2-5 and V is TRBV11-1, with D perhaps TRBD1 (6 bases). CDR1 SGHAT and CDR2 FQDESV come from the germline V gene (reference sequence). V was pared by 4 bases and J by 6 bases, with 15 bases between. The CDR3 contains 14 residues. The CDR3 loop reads CASSSTGSRKTQYF. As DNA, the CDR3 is TGTGCCAGCAGCTCAACAGGGTCCCGCAAGACCCAGTACTTC.

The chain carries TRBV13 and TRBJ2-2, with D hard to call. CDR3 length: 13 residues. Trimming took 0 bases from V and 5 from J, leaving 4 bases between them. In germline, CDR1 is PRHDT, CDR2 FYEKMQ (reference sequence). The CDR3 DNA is TGTGCCAGCAGCTTAGGCGGGACCGGGGAGCTGTTTTTT. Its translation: CASSLGGTGELFF.

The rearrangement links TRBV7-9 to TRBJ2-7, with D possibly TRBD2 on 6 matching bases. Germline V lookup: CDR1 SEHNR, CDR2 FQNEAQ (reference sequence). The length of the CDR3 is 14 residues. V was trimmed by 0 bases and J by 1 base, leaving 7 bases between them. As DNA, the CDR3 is TGTGCCAGCAGCTTAGCGGGACTTTCCTACGAGCAGTACTTC. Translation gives CASSLAGLSYEQYF.

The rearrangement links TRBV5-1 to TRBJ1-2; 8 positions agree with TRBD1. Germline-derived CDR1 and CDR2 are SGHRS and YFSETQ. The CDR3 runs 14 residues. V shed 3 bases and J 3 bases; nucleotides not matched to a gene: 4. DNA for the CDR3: TGCGCCAGCAGCTGGGCAGGGGGCGACTATGGCTACACCTTC. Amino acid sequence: CASSWAGGDYGYTF.

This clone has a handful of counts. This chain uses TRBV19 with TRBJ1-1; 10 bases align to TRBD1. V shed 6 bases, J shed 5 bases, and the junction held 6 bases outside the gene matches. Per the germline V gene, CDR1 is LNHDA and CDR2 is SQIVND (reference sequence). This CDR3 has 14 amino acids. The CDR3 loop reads CASRERTGGTEAFF. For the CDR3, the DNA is TGTGCCAGTAGAGAAAGGACAGGGGGGACTGAAGCTTTCTTT.